Presented here are 11 T cell receptor beta chains from one specimen sequenced in a study of vaccination and CD4 T cells after COVID-19. Their specific antigens are unknown. Sequencing of cultured CD4+ T cell DNA used the Oncomine TCR Beta short-read assay. One entry per CDR3 protein results from TCRdb running MiXCR on the PCR reads. This sample yields 5,000 to 6,500 distinct CDR3 sequences, of which 46% are seen a single time; roughly 28% belongs to the top ten. Specified treatment: approximately 10-day PBMC culture with coronavirus spike peptide pools or control peptides (ViraFEST assay). The specimen was CD4+ T cells from blood, cultured in vitro. Source of these receptors: a human donor who had recovered from COVID-19.

The chain is built from TRBV7-6 and TRBJ2-7; D not resolved. V gave up 5 bases and J gave up 4 bases, with 12 bases separating them. Germline-derived CDR1 and CDR2 are SGHVS and FNYEAQ. The CDR3 consists of 13 residues. CDR3 sequence reads: CASSPRREYEQYF. In nucleotides, the CDR3 is TGTGCCAGCAGCCCAAGAAGGGAATACGAGCAGTACTTC.

This clonotype appeared a few times. The rearrangement joins TRBV20-1 to TRBJ2-3; 8 nucleotides agree with TRBD2. This CDR3 has 15 amino acids. The germline CDR1 and CDR2 sequences are DFQATT and SNEGSKA (reference sequence). V lost 0 bases, J lost 4 bases, and 6 bases stayed unmatched. DNA for the CDR3: TGCAGTGCTAGAGATCCCGGGGGGGTGGCAGATACGCAGTATTTT. Translated: CSARDPGGVADTQYF.

This CDR3 is CAWSTRTRQETQYF. CDR3 nucleotide sequence: TGTGCCTGGAGCACACGGACGAGACAAGAGACCCAGTACTTC. The chain has TRBV30 and TRBJ2-5; D not resolved. V lost 3 bases, J lost 2 bases, and 13 bases lay in between. CDR1 and CDR2 from the germline V gene are GTSNPN and SVGIG (reference sequence). The CDR3 length is 14 residues.

The chain recombines TRBV5-1 with TRBJ1-2; TRBD1 might be the D (5 bases). With 3 bases removed from V and 5 bases from J, the gap between germline ends came to 11 bases. There are 13 residues in the CDR3. In germline, CDR1 is SGHRS, CDR2 YFSETQ. As DNA, the CDR3 is TGCGCCAGCAGCTGGGGGGTAGGATATGGCTACACCTTC. This codes for CASSWGVGYGYTF.

The J gene is TRBJ1-2, the V gene TRBV27, with D possibly being TRBD1 (5 bases). The CDR3 covers 13 residues. Trimming shortened V by 3 bases and J by 1 base, and 6 bases separated the two germline ends. The germline V gene has CDR1 MNHEY and CDR2 SMNVEV (reference sequence). The CDR3 DNA reads as TGTGCCAGCAGTTTTGGGGGTAACTATGGCTACACCTTC. Translation gives CASSFGGNYGYTF.

The chain combines TRBV6-1 with TRBJ2-5, with 8 bases matching TRBD2. The V segment lost 6 bases and the J segment 5 bases; nucleotides outside the gene matches: 8. This CDR3 has 14 amino acids. Germline CDR1 is MNHNS and CDR2 is SASEGT. The CDR3 is CASSTPGGRETQYF. The CDR3 bases are TGTGCCAGCAGCACACCCGGCGGGAGGGAGACCCAGTACTTC.

This clonotype was counted only a few times. The gene calls are TRBV6-1 and TRBJ1-5; D is unresolved. The CDR3 runs 13 residues. Trimming cost V 3 bases and J 4 bases, with 7 bases left between them. In germline, CDR1 is MNHNS, CDR2 SASEGT. As DNA, the CDR3 is TGTGCCAGCAGTGAGGGAACGAATCAGCCCCAGCATTTT. Amino acid sequence: CASSEGTNQPQHF.

This sequence joins TRBV19 and TRBJ2-1, with 7 bases aligning to TRBD1. Looked up from germline, CDR1 is LNHDA and CDR2 is SQIVND (reference sequence). The CDR3 runs to 13 residues. Trimming at V came to 3 bases and at J to 9 bases, leaving 5 bases not matched to a gene. The CDR3 DNA is TGTGCCAGTAGTATCGACAGGGCGGCTGAGCAGTTCTTC. It specifies CASSIDRAAEQFF. Looking up the rest from reference TRBV19 and TRBJ2-1 gives the full variable domain: DGGITQSPKYLFRKEGQNVTLSCEQNLNHDAMYWYRQDPGQGLRLIYYSQIVNDFQKGDIAEGYSVSREKKESFPLTVTSAQKNPTAFYLCASSIDRAAEQFFGPGTRLTVL.

The chain links TRBV11-2 to TRBJ2-5, with D perhaps matching TRBD1 (5 bases). Germline V gives CDR1 SGHAT, CDR2 FQNNGV. Trimming took off 5 bases at V and 4 bases at J, with 14 bases between the two ends. The CDR3 is 14 residues long. CDR3 nucleotide sequence: TGTGCCAGCAGCCAACAGGTCTCTCGAGAGACCCAGTACTTC. This translates into CASSQQVSRETQYF. Based on the CDR3 plus reference TRBV11-2 and TRBJ2-5, the full variable domain is EAGVAQSPRYKIIEKRQSVAFWCNPISGHATLYWYQQILGQGPKLLIQFQNNGVVDDSQLPKDRFSAERLKGVDSTLKIQPAKLEDSAVYLCASSQQVSRETQYFGPGTRLLVL.

This chain connects TRBV7-2 to TRBJ2-1; D is unresolved. The CDR3 consists of 16 residues. Trimming pared 2 bases from V and 3 bases from J, leaving 14 bases between. Germline CDR1 is SGHTA and CDR2 is FQGNSA. CDR3 amino acids: CASSLFRQPNYNEQFF. CDR3 nucleotide sequence: TGTGCCAGCAGCTTATTCCGGCAGCCGAACTACAATGAGCAGTTCTTC.

This clonotype is categorized as large (0.1 to 1%). This chain joins TRBV11-3 and TRBJ1-1, with 8 bases aligning to TRBD1. Germline CDR1 is SGHNT and CDR2 is YENEEA. The CDR3 has 12 amino acids. V lost 4 bases and J lost 11; bases outside the gene matches: 6. CDR3 sequence reads: CASSSLTGVAFF. Here the CDR3 DNA reads TGTGCCAGCAGCTCTTTGACAGGGGTGGCTTTCTTT.